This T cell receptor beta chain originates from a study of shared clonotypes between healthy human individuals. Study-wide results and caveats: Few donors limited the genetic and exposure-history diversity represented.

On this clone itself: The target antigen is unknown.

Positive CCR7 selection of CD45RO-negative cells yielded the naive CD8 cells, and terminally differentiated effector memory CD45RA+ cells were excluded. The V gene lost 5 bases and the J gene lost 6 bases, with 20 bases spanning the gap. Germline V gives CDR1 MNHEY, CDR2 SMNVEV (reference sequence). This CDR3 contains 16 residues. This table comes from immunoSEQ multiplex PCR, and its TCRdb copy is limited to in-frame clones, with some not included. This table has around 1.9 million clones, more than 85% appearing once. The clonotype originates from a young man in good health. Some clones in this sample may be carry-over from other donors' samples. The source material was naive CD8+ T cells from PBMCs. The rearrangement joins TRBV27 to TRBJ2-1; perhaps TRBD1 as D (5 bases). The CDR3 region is CASSTDSFPYSNEQFF. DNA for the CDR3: TGTGCCAGCAGTACAGACAGTTTCCCCTATTCCAATGAGCAGTTCTTC.